A selection of T cell receptor beta chains follows, all from one sample in a study of T cells after yellow fever vaccination. TCRdb called the 5' RACE reads again in MiXCR, with one record for every CDR3 protein. The data contain 400,000 to 650,000 distinct CDR3 sequences, 21% of them seen just once; the ten biggest clones take up roughly a sixth. Sequences were derived from PBMCs, sampled 21 days after the first yellow fever vaccination. The receptors derive from a man between 18 and 35 years old who received the YFV17D yellow fever vaccine. Each CDR3 is given without its conserved first and last residue. Each record gives: clone size, J gene, CDR3 length, V gene, CDR3 protein. The size of a clone is reported for some rows only, either as once, few or many, or as a class for expanded clones.

clone size: few; J gene: TRBJ2-1; CDR3 length: 14; V gene: TRBV4-2; CDR3 protein: ASSQLDKAGYNEQF
clone size: few; J gene: TRBJ2-2; CDR3 length: 14; V gene: TRBV29-1; CDR3 protein: SVEEEWDRNTGELF
clone size: many; J gene: TRBJ2-5; CDR3 length: 11; V gene: TRBV20-1; CDR3 protein: SARRVGQETQY
clone size: many; J gene: TRBJ1-2; CDR3 length: 10; V gene: TRBV10-2; CDR3 protein: ASRRDDYGYT
clone size: few; J gene: TRBJ2-5; CDR3 length: 11; V gene: TRBV5-6; CDR3 protein: ASSGTALGTQY
clone size: few; J gene: TRBJ1-1; CDR3 length: 12; V gene: TRBV19; CDR3 protein: ASRRGRENTEAF
clone size: NA; J gene: TRBJ1-2; CDR3 length: 14; V gene: TRBV4-3; CDR3 protein: ASSQAGDRASYGYT
clone size: few; J gene: TRBJ2-3; CDR3 length: 14; V gene: TRBV20-1; CDR3 protein: SARDPAGGVGDTQY
clone size: few; J gene: TRBJ1-6; CDR3 length: 11; V gene: TRBV20-1; CDR3 protein: SAQRGSGSPLH
clone size: many; J gene: TRBJ2-5; CDR3 length: 12; V gene: TRBV25-1; CDR3 protein: ASSAIATEETQY
clone size: NA; J gene: TRBJ2-3; CDR3 length: 14; V gene: TRBV20-1; CDR3 protein: SARRRSGGATDTQY
clone size: NA; J gene: TRBJ1-4; CDR3 length: 12; V gene: TRBV28; CDR3 protein: ASITSGTGEKLF
clone size: NA; J gene: TRBJ2-1; CDR3 length: 11; V gene: TRBV5-1; CDR3 protein: ASSLGPGGEQF
clone size: NA; J gene: TRBJ2-1; CDR3 length: 11; V gene: TRBV25-1; CDR3 protein: ASSSGRYNEQF
clone size: NA; J gene: TRBJ1-6; CDR3 length: 12; V gene: TRBV12-5; CDR3 protein: ASGLADKAWALH
clone size: few; J gene: TRBJ1-2; CDR3 length: 12; V gene: TRBV10-3; CDR3 protein: AISEPDRNYGYT
clone size: few; J gene: TRBJ2-7; CDR3 length: 12; V gene: TRBV12-3/TRBV12-4; CDR3 protein: ASSLQQGPYEQY
clone size: once; J gene: TRBJ2-7; CDR3 length: 12; V gene: TRBV12-3/TRBV12-4; CDR3 protein: ASSWGTVGYEQY
clone size: few; J gene: TRBJ1-1; CDR3 length: 13; V gene: TRBV5-1; CDR3 protein: ASSLADGWNTEAF
clone size: few; J gene: TRBJ2-6; CDR3 length: 12; V gene: TRBV20-1; CDR3 protein: SALRASGANVLT
clone size: NA; J gene: TRBJ1-2; CDR3 length: 13; V gene: TRBV4-1; CDR3 protein: ASSQDSRENYGYT
clone size: NA; J gene: TRBJ2-5; CDR3 length: 13; V gene: TRBV5-5; CDR3 protein: ASSLTGVRQETQY
clone size: NA; J gene: TRBJ1-5; CDR3 length: 11; V gene: TRBV9; CDR3 protein: ASSAQEGQPQH
clone size: NA; J gene: TRBJ1-2; CDR3 length: 12; V gene: TRBV6-5; CDR3 protein: ASSTHRGQGGYT
clone size: NA; J gene: TRBJ2-3; CDR3 length: 12; V gene: TRBV7-9; CDR3 protein: ASSPPTSTDTQY
clone size: few; J gene: TRBJ1-2; CDR3 length: 12; V gene: TRBV6-1; CDR3 protein: ASSLRGEEYGYT
clone size: NA; J gene: TRBJ1-2; CDR3 length: 10; V gene: TRBV24-1; CDR3 protein: ATSGDNYGYT
clone size: once; J gene: TRBJ2-5; CDR3 length: 15; V gene: TRBV4-1; CDR3 protein: ARSLRADRGNVKTQY
clone size: NA; J gene: TRBJ1-2; CDR3 length: 12; V gene: TRBV9; CDR3 protein: ASSGYRDARGYT
clone size: NA; J gene: TRBJ2-1; CDR3 length: 11; V gene: TRBV30; CDR3 protein: AWSSGLAWEQF
clone size: NA; J gene: TRBJ1-1; CDR3 length: 11; V gene: TRBV4-1; CDR3 protein: ASSAQSQDEAF
clone size: few; J gene: TRBJ2-7; CDR3 length: 10; V gene: TRBV10-3; CDR3 protein: ASEGGSYEQY
clone size: NA; J gene: TRBJ2-4; CDR3 length: 13; V gene: TRBV12-3/TRBV12-4; CDR3 protein: ASSPYRTGLNIQY
clone size: many; J gene: TRBJ1-6; CDR3 length: 11; V gene: TRBV4-1; CDR3 protein: ASSSGPDSPLH
clone size: few; J gene: TRBJ2-5; CDR3 length: 16; V gene: TRBV5-1; CDR3 protein: ASSFAGTSGGGQETQY
clone size: few; J gene: TRBJ2-4; CDR3 length: 14; V gene: TRBV18; CDR3 protein: ASSSSGGSAKNIQY
clone size: NA; J gene: TRBJ2-4; CDR3 length: 11; V gene: TRBV10-3; CDR3 protein: AIQRGYADIQY
clone size: NA; J gene: TRBJ2-1; CDR3 length: 13; V gene: TRBV7-2; CDR3 protein: ASSLAFPSSNEQF
clone size: few; J gene: TRBJ2-7; CDR3 length: 14; V gene: TRBV15; CDR3 protein: ATSRASRRSSYEQY
clone size: NA; J gene: TRBJ2-2; CDR3 length: 13; V gene: TRBV4-3; CDR3 protein: ASSQERGSTGELF